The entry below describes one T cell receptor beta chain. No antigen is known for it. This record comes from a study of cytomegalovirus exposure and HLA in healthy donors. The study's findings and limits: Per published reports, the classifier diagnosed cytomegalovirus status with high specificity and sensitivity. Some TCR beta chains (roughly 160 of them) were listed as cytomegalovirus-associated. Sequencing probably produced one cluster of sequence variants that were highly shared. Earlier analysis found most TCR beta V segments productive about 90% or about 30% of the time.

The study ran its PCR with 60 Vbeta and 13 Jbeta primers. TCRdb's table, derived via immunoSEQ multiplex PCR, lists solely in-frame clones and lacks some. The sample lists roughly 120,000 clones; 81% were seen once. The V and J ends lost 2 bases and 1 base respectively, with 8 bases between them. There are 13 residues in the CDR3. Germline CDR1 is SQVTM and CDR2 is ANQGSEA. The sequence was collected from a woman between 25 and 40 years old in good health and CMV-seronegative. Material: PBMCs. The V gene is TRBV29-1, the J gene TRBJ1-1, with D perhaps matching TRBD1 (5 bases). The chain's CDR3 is CSVERQGNTEAFF. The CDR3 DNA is TGCAGCGTTGAAAGGCAGGGGAACACTGAAGCTTTCTTT.